These 9 T cell receptor beta chains originate from one sample sequenced in a study of blood T cell repertoires in COVID-19 (dated by TCRdb to the early 2020s). The library was produced with the immunoSEQ multiplex PCR assay. TCRdb retrieved this table from immuneACCESS and kept in-frame rearrangements only. Not all clones are present; in checked studies, unresolved V genes account for under half, and no reason is known for the remainder. For this sample the table gives around 430,000 clones, of which 85% to 90% were detected only once. The ten biggest clones cover around 10% of the sample. The sample taken for sequencing was PBMCs or T cells enriched from blood (not recorded which). The origin of the receptors is a woman in her forties or fifties who had recovered from COVID-19.

The chain carries TRBV3-1 (or the pseudogene TRBV3-2) and TRBJ2-5, with D unclear. The CDR3 contains 12 residues. V lost 6 bases, J lost 2 bases, and 7 bases lay in between. In germline, CDR1 is LGHDT, CDR2 YNNKEL (reference sequence). The DNA of the CDR3 is TGTGCCAGCAGGGTGAGTCAAGAGACCCAGTACTTC. This translates into CASRVSQETQYF.

The chain uses TRBV30 and TRBJ1-2; unclear D gene. The V end was cut by 6 bases, the J end by 4 bases, with 15 bases between. CDR1 GTSNPN and CDR2 SVGIG come from the germline V gene (reference sequence). The CDR3 runs 13 residues. The CDR3 DNA is TGTGCCTGTCACGGTCGAATATCCTATGGCTACACCTTC. It encodes CACHGRISYGYTF.

This clone was observed once. This sequence joins TRBV30 and TRBJ1-1; 7 positions agree with TRBD1. Per germline, CDR1 GTSNPN and CDR2 SVGIG (reference sequence). The CDR3 is 13 amino acids. The V segment lost 5 bases and the J segment 1 base; nucleotides outside the gene matches: 4. The DNA of the CDR3 is TGTGCCTGGGCGGGACAGTCGAACACTGAAGCTTTCTTT. It yields the protein CAWAGQSNTEAFF.

The chain uses TRBV7-9 and TRBJ2-5; TRBD1 matches 7 bases. The germline CDR1 and CDR2 sequences are SEHNR and FQNEAQ (reference sequence). The CDR3 consists of 15 residues. Unmatched junction bases numbered 7, after V lost 4 bases and J lost 2 bases. The CDR3 reads CASSSGDRLQETQYF. CDR3 in DNA: TGTGCCAGCAGCTCCGGGGACAGACTACAAGAGACCCAGTACTTC.

This chain uses TRBV21-1 with TRBJ1-6. TRBV21-1 is classified as a pseudogene. This CDR3 has 16 amino acids. CDR3 DNA: TGTGCCAGCAGCACTCTGGGGAGGACGGGGAATTCACCCCTCCACTTT. Its protein product is CASSTLGRTGNSPLHF.

CDR3 amino acids: CASSTSGRGGLQETQYF. For the CDR3, the DNA is TGCGCCAGCAGTACCTCCGGGCGGGGGGGACTCCAAGAGACCCAGTACTTC. The chain joins TRBV10-2 to TRBJ2-5; 9 bases fit TRBD2. CDR3 length: 17 residues. Germline CDR1 WSHSY, CDR2 SAAADI. Losses at the gene ends were 5 bases for V and 1 base for J; bases not matched to a gene: 11.

The rearrangement uses TRBV9 and TRBJ2-5, with 7 bases lining up with TRBD1. V was pared by 4 bases and J by 3 bases, with 9 bases of the junction left unmatched. CDR1 is SGDLS and CDR2 is YYNGEE in the germline V gene. The CDR3 length is 15 residues. The CDR3 sequence: CASSPSPTGKETQYF. CDR3 sequence (DNA): TGTGCCAGCAGCCCCTCCCCGACAGGGAAAGAGACCCAGTACTTC.

The chain uses TRBV4-1 and TRBJ2-2; a weak D match, TRBD1 (5 bases). Trimming left V 0 bases short and J 6 bases short, with 11 bases between. The germline V gene has CDR1 MGHRA and CDR2 YSYEKL. This CDR3 is 15 amino acids long. CDR3 bases: TGCGCCAGCAGCCAAGAGGCAGGGATGCCCGGGGAGCTGTTTTTT. It encodes CASSQEAGMPGELFF.

CDR3 amino acids: CASSLPGNQPQHF. CDR3 in DNA: TGTGCCAGCAGCTTGCCGGGGAATCAGCCCCAGCATTTT. The rearrangement links TRBV5-4 to TRBJ1-5; D not resolved. The germline CDR1 and CDR2 sequences are SGHNT and YYREEE (reference sequence). The CDR3 loop spans 13 amino acids. V lost 1 base to trimming and J lost 4 bases, with 6 bases between them.